Below, 8 T cell receptor beta chains from the same sample are listed, as sequenced in a study of blood T cells in healthy people across ages. A second PCR of about 7 to 12 cycles used a sample-barcoded 5' primer and a J-beta primer mix. TCRdb recomputed calls from the 5' RACE reads with MiXCR, one row per CDR3 protein. The table records about 680,000 distinct CDR3 sequences, 45% to 50% of them present only once. The sequenced material came from blood. Source of these receptors: a woman aged 55-69 years in good health.

A remark on this clonotype: The junction shows a germline mismatch at one end, possibly a read error. V usage is TRBV10-3 and J usage is TRBJ1-3; a possible D gene is TRBD1 (5 bases). The V gene's germline CDR1 is ENHRY and CDR2 SYGVKD. CDR3 size: 13 residues. In nucleotides, the CDR3 is TGTGCCATCAGCGGGGCGGATGGAAACACCACATATTTT. This translates into CAISGADGNTTYF.

The sample holds many counts of this clonotype. DNA for the CDR3: TGTGCCAGCAGCGTAATTGTGGGAGTTGAGCAGTTCTTC. Protein product: CASSVIVGVEQFF. The V call is TRBV11-2, the J call TRBJ2-1; D may be TRBD2 (5 bases). The CDR3 has 13 amino acids. CDR1 is SGHAT and CDR2 is FQNNGV in the germline V gene. The V gene lost 5 bases and the J gene lost 9 bases, with 14 bases spanning the gap.

This clonotype was observed a single time. The chain is built from TRBV3-1 and TRBJ1-2; no clear D gene. CDR1 is LGHDT, CDR2 YNNKEL, per germline (reference sequence). The CDR3 extends over 15 amino acids. V lost 3 bases to trimming and J lost 3 bases, with 14 bases between them. The CDR3 sequence is CASSQRSPGHYGYTF. CDR3 sequence (DNA): TGTGCCAGCAGCCAGAGGAGTCCGGGTCACTATGGCTACACCTTC.

The chain carries TRBV7-2 and TRBJ2-7; 7 positions agree with TRBD2. The V segment lost 5 bases and the J segment 6 bases; nucleotides outside the gene matches: 13. Germline V gives CDR1 SGHTA, CDR2 FQGNSA. There are 15 residues in the CDR3. CDR3 DNA: TGTGCCAGCAGCCCCTCTCGGCGGGGGACGGGCGAGCAGTACTTC. Residues: CASSPSRRGTGEQYF.

The gene calls are TRBV24-1 and TRBJ2-5, with D perhaps TRBD1 or TRBD2 (5 bases each). Germline values: CDR1 KGHDR, CDR2 SFDVKD. This CDR3 has 14 amino acids. Trimming shortened V by 6 bases and J by 7 bases, and 17 bases separated the two germline ends. CDR3 in DNA: TGTGCCACCAGTAGCGGAACAGGCCGAGGGACCCAGTACTTC. It specifies CATSSGTGRGTQYF.

The rearrangement links TRBV7-3 to TRBJ2-1; the match to TRBD2 covers 12 bases. Germline CDR1 is SGHTA and CDR2 is FQGTGA. V lost 5 bases to trimming and J lost 9 bases; unmatched junction nucleotides: 11. The CDR3 is made up of 16 amino acids. Here the CDR3 reads CASSRTSGESGGEQFF. The CDR3 DNA reads as TGTGCCAGCAGCCGGACTAGCGGGGAGTCAGGCGGTGAGCAGTTCTTC. Looking up the rest from reference TRBV7-3 and TRBJ2-1 gives the full variable domain: GAGVSQTPSNKVTEKGKYVELRCDPISGHTALYWYRQSLGQGPEFLIYFQGTGAADDSGLPNDRFFAVRPEGSVSTLKIQRTERGDSAVYLCASSRTSGESGGEQFFGPGTRLTVL.

This clonotype has just a few counts. V gene TRBV29-1 combines with J gene TRBJ2-2, with D tentatively TRBD1 (7 bases). This CDR3 comprises 14 residues. Between the trimmed V and J ends, which lost 4 bases and 8 bases, there was a span of 17 bases. The germline V gene has CDR1 SQVTM and CDR2 ANQGSEA. The CDR3 loop is CSVGQGGPLGELFF. The CDR3 bases are TGCAGCGTTGGCCAGGGGGGCCCCCTGGGGGAGCTGTTTTTT.

The V and J genes are TRBV6-4 and TRBJ2-2, with D hard to call. From germline, CDR1 is MRHNA and CDR2 SNTAGT. Trimming removed 6 bases from V and 0 bases from J, with 11 bases in between. This CDR3 is 15 amino acids long. CDR3 amino acids: CASRVDGTNTGELFF. The CDR3 DNA follows: TGTGCCAGCAGAGTAGACGGCACGAACACCGGGGAGCTGTTTTTT.